This T cell receptor beta chain was retrieved from a study of spatial heterogeneity in lung cancer. General study findings and limits: Ubiquitous expanded tumor TCRs were observed in blood more at resection than follow-up.

This sample's time point: sample taken at primary tumor resection. No cell sorting; template was whole RNA from tumor, lung tissue or PBMC. Patients with untreated early-stage non-small cell lung cancer, numbering some 72, were the donors. About this clonotype: Its antigen is as yet unknown.

The presence of a unique molecular identifier marked each TCR cDNA molecule. Via MiXCR, TCRdb re-called the 5' RACE reads, giving one row per CDR3 protein. This sample carries some 85,000 distinct CDR3 sequences, around 21% of them seen once, and the ten largest clones take roughly 6.2%. The V segment lost 3 bases and the J segment 5 bases; nucleotides outside the gene matches: 3. Germline V gene data show CDR1 as SGHRS and CDR2 as YFSETQ. The CDR3 loop spans 14 amino acids. The origin of this receptor is a male donor with early-stage non-small cell lung cancer. V and J are TRBV5-1 and TRBJ1-1; the match to TRBD1 covers 11 bases. The sample consisted of PBMCs, taken at surgery. CDR3 protein: CASSWGQGETEAFF. The CDR3 DNA is TGCGCCAGCAGCTGGGGACAGGGGGAGACTGAAGCTTTCTTT.